The T cell receptor beta chain under discussion was sequenced for a study of T cell repertoires in cytomegalovirus infection. V lost 7 bases to trimming and J lost 4 bases; unmatched junction nucleotides: 19. Germline assignment: CDR1 SQVTM and CDR2 ANQGSEA. CDR3 size: 19 residues. TCRdb reprocessed the reads via MiXCR and lists one record per CDR3 protein. The sample gives approximately 320,000 distinct CDR3 sequences, approximately 9.5% of which show up once; about 4.5% is in the top ten. Specimen: PBMCs. The rearrangement links TRBV29-1 to TRBJ2-2, with 12 bases aligning to TRBD2. This receptor was taken from a human donor in good health (CMV status not recorded). Some clones in this sample may be carry-over from other donors' samples. CDR3 loop: CSADGMASGGVNPTGELFF. The CDR3 DNA reads as TGCAGCGCTGACGGGATGGCTAGCGGGGGGGTAAATCCCACCGGGGAGCTGTTTTTT.